The clone carrying this T cell receptor beta chain was seen just once. Its target is unknown. The source of the sample is a study of vaccination and CD4 T cells after COVID-19. Study-wide points: The median count of SARS-CoV-2-reactive clonotypes rose from approximately 21 to 40, not significantly.

Sequencing of DNA taken from cultured CD4+ T cells relied on the Oncomine TCR Beta short-read assay. One entry per CDR3 protein, called by TCRdb with MiXCR from the PCR reads. Of over 10,000 distinct CDR3 sequences in the sample, 65% to 80% were seen once. The CDR3 spans 15 residues. Trimming stripped 3 bases from V and 4 bases from J, with 18 bases between. The germline CDR1 and CDR2 sequences are GTSNPN and SVGIG (reference sequence). Treatment given: roughly nine-day PBMC culture with coronavirus spike peptide pools or control peptides (ViraFEST assay). PBMC cultures, at 1.5 million to 2.5 million cells per well, received around 10 IU/ml IL-2 and approximately 10 ug/ml peptide pools.

The sequence was obtained from a human donor who had recovered from COVID-19. The sequencing sample was made of CD4+ T cells from blood, cultured in vitro. This chain links TRBV30 with TRBJ1-2, with D possibly TRBD1 on 6 matching bases. This chain's CDR3 is CAWSQGGTYGYGYTF. CDR3 coding DNA: TGTGCCTGGAGCCAAGGGGGGACTTATGGCTATGGCTACACCTTC.